The 10 T cell receptor beta chains below all came from one sample that was sequenced in a study of technical replicates of blood from several donors. The method was immunoSEQ multiplex PCR; TCRdb's version includes in-frame clones alone and lacks a portion of them. The table has some 64,000 clones, about 86% seen once. The specimen was PBMCs. The receptors here all came from a human donor in good health. Some clones in this sample may be carry-over from other donors' samples.

This clone has a single count. The chain has TRBV7-9 and TRBJ2-5; 7 bases agree with TRBD1. The CDR3 is made up of 14 amino acids. CDR1 and CDR2 (germline): SEHNR, FQNEAQ (reference sequence). Germline trimming cut 5 bases from V and 2 bases from J; bases unmatched to any gene: 5. CDR3 coding DNA: TGTGCCAGCAGCCCCCAGGGGGAGCAAGAGACCCAGTACTTC. Its protein product is CASSPQGEQETQYF.

This clone is a singleton in its sample. The chain has TRBV7-9 and TRBJ2-1; 9 bases are shared with TRBD2. The CDR3 runs to 15 residues. The V and J ends lost 4 bases and 8 bases, in that order; junction bases with no gene match: 9. Germline assignment: CDR1 SEHNR and CDR2 FQNEAQ (reference sequence). The CDR3 sequence: CASSSGLAGVDEQFF. The CDR3 nucleotides read TGTGCCAGCAGCTCAGGGTTAGCGGGAGTGGATGAGCAGTTCTTC.

This clone was seen a few times. The V and J genes are TRBV25-1 and TRBJ1-2, with D possibly being TRBD1 (5 bases). In germline, CDR1 is MGHDK, CDR2 SYGVNS. The CDR3 contains 17 residues. V dropped 2 bases and J dropped 3 bases, with 19 bases sitting between them. The CDR3, as DNA: TGTGCCAGCAGTGAACTCCGGGACTCCGGAGGGGACTATGGCTACACCTTC. Translated, it gives CASSELRDSGGDYGYTF.

This clone was seen once. This CDR3 is CASREVAALAKNIQYF. The CDR3 region has the DNA TGTGCAAGTCGCGAAGTAGCGGCACTAGCCAAAAACATTCAGTACTTC. J is TRBJ2-4 and V is TRBV12-2; the D segment call TRBD2 is taken from the table without a DNA check. TRBV12-2 is a pseudogene. The CDR3 contains 16 residues.

The chain carries TRBV29-1 and TRBJ2-1; 13 bases are shared with TRBD2. V shed 3 bases and J 6 bases; nucleotides not matched to a gene: 2. Germline loops: CDR1 SQVTM, CDR2 ANQGSEA. The CDR3 runs to 14 residues. This CDR3 reads CSVDRLAGGNEQFF. Here the CDR3 DNA reads TGCAGCGTTGACAGACTAGCGGGGGGCAATGAGCAGTTCTTC.

The rearrangement links TRBV28 to TRBJ1-2, with unresolved D. The CDR3 contains 11 residues. From germline, CDR1 is MDHEN and CDR2 SYDVKM. V lost 5 bases, J lost 4 bases, and 5 bases lay in between. The CDR3 nucleotides are TGTGCCAGCAGTGACATCTATGGCTACACCTTC. Its protein is CASSDIYGYTF.

This chain uses TRBV14 with TRBJ2-7; weak D call: TRBD1 (6 bases). The germline V gene has CDR1 SGHDN and CDR2 FVKESK. The length of the CDR3 is 17 residues. V gave up 1 base and J gave up 0 bases, with 16 bases separating them. CDR3 loop: CASSQGVLRGGSYEQYF. The CDR3 bases are TGTGCCAGCAGCCAAGGAGTCCTTAGAGGGGGCTCCTACGAGCAGTACTTC.

The chain is built from TRBV7-2 and TRBJ2-1, with TRBD1 as a possible D gene (5 bases). There are 13 residues in the CDR3. Germline V gives CDR1 SGHTA, CDR2 FQGNSA. V dropped 5 bases and J dropped 6 bases, with 11 bases sitting between them. CDR3 amino acids: CASSLLQGNEQFF. CDR3 DNA sequence: TGTGCCAGCAGCCTCCTCCAGGGCAATGAGCAGTTCTTC.

This clone was observed a few times. The genes are TRBV15 and TRBJ2-2, with D perhaps TRBD2 (7 bases). V lost 3 bases and J lost 3, with 11 bases in between. Germline V gives CDR1 LNHNV, CDR2 YYDKDF (reference sequence). The CDR3 consists of 15 residues. CDR3 in amino acids: CATSSRGAYTGELFF. In DNA form, the CDR3 reads TGTGCCACCAGCAGTCGGGGGGCTTACACCGGGGAGCTGTTTTTT.

This clone was observed a handful of times. The V gene is TRBV13, the J gene TRBJ1-2, with D tentatively TRBD1 (6 bases). The ends were cut back, 8 bases at V and 3 bases at J, with 13 bases in the middle. The V gene's germline CDR1 is PRHDT and CDR2 FYEKMQ (reference sequence). The CDR3 extends over 13 amino acids. The CDR3 spells CASAVGADYGYTF. Written as DNA, the CDR3 is TGTGCCAGCGCCGTGGGGGCAGACTATGGCTACACCTTC.